Reported below is one TCR beta chain. Its target is unknown. Library preparation (for TCRbeta) was performed with unique molecular identifiers. TCRdb reprocessed the PCR reads via MiXCR and lists one record per CDR3 protein. This table has some 80,000 distinct CDR3 sequences, 15% to 20% appearing once. This record belongs to a study of T-cell reconstitution after alpha-beta-depleted transplantation in children. Overall study results and limits: Reportedly, alpha-beta T cells present about two months post-transplant originated from several hundred expanded clones of graft origin. T cells produced anew were the main source of T-cell counts and diversity one year after transplant. From surviving recipient T cells and thymic progenitors came the high day-60 TCRbeta diversity observed in some patients.

This CDR3 is 13 amino acids long. V gave up 2 bases and J gave up 10 bases, with 15 bases separating them. Germline V gene data show CDR1 as SQVTM and CDR2 as ANQGSEA. The material sequenced was PBMCs, mostly from graft donor cells, taken 360 days after TCRalphabeta/CD19-depleted stem cell transplant. The chain links TRBV29-1 to TRBJ2-1; D not certain. This clonotype was sampled from a male patient between 2 and 10 years old who had a stem cell transplant for acute lymphoblastic leukemia, so the T cells may come from the graft donor. The chain's CDR3 is CSVEIPIWAEQFF. CDR3 DNA sequence: TGCAGCGTTGAAATTCCCATATGGGCCGAGCAGTTCTTC.